The 4 T cell receptor beta chains reported below all come from one sample, sequenced in a study of CD8+CD57+ T cells in acquired aplastic anemia. Genomic DNA constituted the template upon which TCR beta VDJ and CDR3 profiling was performed. In TCRdb, the reads were re-called with MiXCR into one record per CDR3 protein. The sample lists about 190,000 distinct CDR3 sequences; approximately 52% were seen once. The sample was sorted CD4+, CD8+, or CD8+CD57+ T cells (not recorded which) from PBMCs. The receptors shown here come from a human donor in good health, serving as a control.

The rearrangement uses TRBV25-1 and TRBJ1-1; D is possibly TRBD1 (5 bases). Trimming removed 4 bases from V and 6 bases from J, with 18 bases in between. The CDR3 is 15 residues long. Germline V gene data show CDR1 as MGHDK and CDR2 as SYGVNS. The CDR3 DNA follows: TGTGCCAGCAGTGCTAGAGCAGGGTTGTGGGCTGAAGCTTTCTTT. Its translation: CASSARAGLWAEAFF.

This clonotype has only one observation. This CDR3 is CSARASLAGDTETQYF. In DNA, the CDR3 is TGCAGTGCTAGAGCGAGCTTAGCGGGGGACACAGAGACCCAGTACTTC. The chain joins TRBV20-1 to TRBJ2-5; TRBD2 aligns across 9 bases. CDR3 length: 16 amino acids. Per the germline V gene, CDR1 is DFQATT and CDR2 is SNEGSKA (reference sequence). The V and J ends lost 1 base and 4 bases, in that order; junction bases with no gene match: 10.

The J gene is TRBJ1-1, the V gene TRBV10-1; TRBD1 might be the D (5 bases). This CDR3 spans 13 amino acids. Germline V gene data show CDR1 as WNHNN and CDR2 as SYGVQD (reference sequence). V was shortened by 7 bases and J by 0 bases, with 9 bases between the two germline ends. The CDR3 bases are TGCGCCAGCACTCAGGGTATGAACACTGAAGCTTTCTTT. It specifies CASTQGMNTEAFF.

This chain's CDR3 is CATSGPGTQHSGSNQPQHF. The CDR3 coding sequence is TGTGCCACCAGCGGACCCGGGACTCAGCATTCCGGTAGCAATCAGCCCCAGCATTTT. The chain is built from TRBV15 and TRBJ1-5; TRBD1 might be the D (5 bases). V shed 5 bases and J shed 0 bases, with 23 bases lying between them. The CDR3 is made up of 19 amino acids. Germline loops: CDR1 LNHNV, CDR2 YYDKDF (reference sequence).